This T cell receptor (beta chain) was sequenced for a study of breast tumors, draining lymph nodes, adjacent tissues. Study observations and caveats: Tumor and nontumor repertoires were significantly more similar in luminal-like than in basal-like breast cancer. Tumor T cell lymph node origin was a supported hypothesis, not proven. Tumor repertoires ranked between lymph nodes and nontumor tissue in diversity, with V and J gene preferences.

TCRdb re-called the multiplex PCR reads with MiXCR, one entry per CDR3 protein. Of some 83,000 distinct CDR3 sequences detected, approximately 19% appear once; the ten largest clones hold around 2.4%. This clonotype was found many times. The antigen is not known. Germline lookup yields CDR1 MNHNS and CDR2 SASEGT. V was cut by 5 bases and J by 1 base, with 12 bases left in between. The CDR3 has 14 residues. Breast cancer patients provided tissue from their axillary draining lymph nodes. The sequence was obtained from a female donor with breast cancer. Some clones in this sample may be carry-over from other donors' samples. The sequencing input was axillary lymph node tissue. The chain is built from TRBV6-1 and TRBJ2-7; D ambiguous. Here the CDR3 DNA reads TGTGCCAGCAGTTACCACTACCAGTCCTACGAGCAGTACTTC. It is translated as CASSYHYQSYEQYF.